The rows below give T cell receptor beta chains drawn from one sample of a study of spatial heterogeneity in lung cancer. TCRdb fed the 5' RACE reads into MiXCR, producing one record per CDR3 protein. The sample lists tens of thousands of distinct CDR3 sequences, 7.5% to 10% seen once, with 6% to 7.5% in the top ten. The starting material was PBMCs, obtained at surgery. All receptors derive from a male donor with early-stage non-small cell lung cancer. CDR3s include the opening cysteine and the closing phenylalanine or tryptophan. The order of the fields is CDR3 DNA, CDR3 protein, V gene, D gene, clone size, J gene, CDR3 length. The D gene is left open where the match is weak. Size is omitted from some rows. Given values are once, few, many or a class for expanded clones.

TGTGCCAGCAGGGCCGGGACCTTGGGAACTGAAGCTTTCTTT,CASRAGTLGTEAFF,TRBV6-1,NA,NA,TRBJ1-1,14
TGTGCCAGCAGCCAAGAAAGAGGCTACGAGCAGTACTTC,CASSQERGYEQYF,TRBV3-1,NA,many,TRBJ2-7,13
TGTGCCAGCAGCTTACTAACAGACCAAGATACGCAGTATTTT,CASSLLTDQDTQYF,TRBV7-2,NA,NA,TRBJ2-3,14
TGTGCCAGCAGCCAAGGACAGAGAGAGACCCAGTACTTC,CASSQGQRETQYF,TRBV3-1,NA,few,TRBJ2-5,13
TGTGCCAGCAGCTTAAGGACAGTGTACTCCGGGGAGCTGTTTTTT,CASSLRTVYSGELFF,TRBV11-2,NA,NA,TRBJ2-2,15
TGTGCCAGTAGCCTCACGGACAGGGGCGGTGGCTACACCTTC,CASSLTDRGGGYTF,TRBV19,TRBD1,many,TRBJ1-2,14
TGCAGCGCTTCAGTCGGGGGGCCTAATGAAAAACTGTTTTTT,CSASVGGPNEKLFF,TRBV29-1,NA,NA,TRBJ1-4,14
TGTGCCAGCAGCGTAGGGTCAGGAAGCAATCAGCCCCAGCATTTT,CASSVGSGSNQPQHF,TRBV9,NA,NA,TRBJ1-5,15
TGCGCCAGCACCCCTGGGACAGGGAAAAACATTCAGTACTTC,CASTPGTGKNIQYF,TRBV5-1,TRBD1,NA,TRBJ2-4,14
TGTGCCAGCAGATCGGGACAGTCAAGCTCTAGCACAGATACGCAGTATTTT,CASRSGQSSSSTDTQYF,TRBV28,TRBD1,few,TRBJ2-3,17
TGTGCCAGCAGTGATGCCGGGACTAGCGGGAGTGGGAATGAGGAGTTCTTC,CASSDAGTSGSGNEEFF,TRBV2,TRBD2,few,TRBJ2-1,17
TGTGCCAGCAGCCCCGAGACGGAGAACACTGAAGCTTTCTTT,CASSPETENTEAFF,TRBV7-9,NA,many,TRBJ1-1,14
TGTGCCAGTAGATCAGGGGCGAGAGGTTTTGGGGCCAACGTCCTGACTTTC,CASRSGARGFGANVLTF,TRBV19,NA,few,TRBJ2-6,17
TGTGCCAGCAGCGTTTCAGGGGGCAAAGGGACTGGGGCCAACGTCCTGACTTTC,CASSVSGGKGTGANVLTF,TRBV9,TRBD1,few,TRBJ2-6,18
TGTGCCAGCAGCTCTGGACCGGGGGAGACCCAGTACTTC,CASSSGPGETQYF,TRBV11-2,NA,NA,TRBJ2-5,13
TGTGCCAGCAGTTCCCAGGGAGGGCCCTACAATGAGCAGTTCTTC,CASSSQGGPYNEQFF,TRBV2,TRBD2,NA,TRBJ2-1,15
TGCAGCGCAAGGGAGAGCGGGAGTATCGATACGCAGTATTTT,CSARESGSIDTQYF,TRBV29-1,TRBD2,NA,TRBJ2-3,14
TGTGCCAGCGCCTCAAGGGGTGGTCAGCCCCAGCATTTT,CASASRGGQPQHF,TRBV3-1,NA,many,TRBJ1-5,13
TGTGCCAGCAGCCAAAGGGGGGAGCTGTTTTTT,CASSQRGELFF,TRBV11-2,NA,many,TRBJ2-2,11
TGTGCCAGCAGCCAGGCCGGGAGGGAAACCGAGACCCAGTACTTC,CASSQAGRETETQYF,TRBV3-1,TRBD2,few,TRBJ2-5,15
TGCAGCGTTAGCGGGGCGGATTACAATGAGCAGTTCTTC,CSVSGADYNEQFF,TRBV29-1,TRBD2,few,TRBJ2-1,13
TGCAGCGTTGAATACGGGGCAGGGGACATTCAGTACTTC,CSVEYGAGDIQYF,TRBV29-1,NA,many,TRBJ2-4,13
TGTGCCAGCAGCTTGACAGGGGGAGGGTACGAGCAGTACTTC,CASSLTGGGYEQYF,TRBV7-9,TRBD1,few,TRBJ2-7,14
TGTGCCAGCAGCTTGGTGGGACTAGCGGGGGAAGATACGCAGTATTTT,CASSLVGLAGEDTQYF,TRBV5-4,TRBD2,few,TRBJ2-3,16
TGTGCCAGCAGCCGCAGGGACGGTTCCTACGAGCAGTACTTC,CASSRRDGSYEQYF,TRBV7-9,NA,NA,TRBJ2-7,14